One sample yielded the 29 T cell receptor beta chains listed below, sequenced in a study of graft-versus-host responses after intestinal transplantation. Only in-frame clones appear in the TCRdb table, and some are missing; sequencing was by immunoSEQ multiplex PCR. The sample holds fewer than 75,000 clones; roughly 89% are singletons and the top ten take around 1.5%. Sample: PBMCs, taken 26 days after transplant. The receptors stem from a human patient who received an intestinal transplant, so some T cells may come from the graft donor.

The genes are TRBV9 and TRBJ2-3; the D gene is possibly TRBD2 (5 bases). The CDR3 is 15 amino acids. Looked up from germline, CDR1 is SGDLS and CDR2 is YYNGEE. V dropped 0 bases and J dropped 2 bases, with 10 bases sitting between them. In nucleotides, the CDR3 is TGTGCCAGCAGCGTAGAAGCGGACCACACAGATACGCAGTATTTT. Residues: CASSVEADHTDTQYF.

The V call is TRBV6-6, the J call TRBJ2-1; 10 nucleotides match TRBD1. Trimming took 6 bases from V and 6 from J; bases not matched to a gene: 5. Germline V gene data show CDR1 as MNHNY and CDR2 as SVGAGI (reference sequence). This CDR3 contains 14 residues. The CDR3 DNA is TGTGCCAGCAGAGGACAGGGGGGCTTCAATGAGCAGTTCTTC. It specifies CASRGQGGFNEQFF.

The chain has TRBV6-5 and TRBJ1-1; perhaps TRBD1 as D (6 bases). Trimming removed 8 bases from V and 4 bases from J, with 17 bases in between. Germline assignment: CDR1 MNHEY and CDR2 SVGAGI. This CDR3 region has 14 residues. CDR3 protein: CASLGPGGGTEAFF. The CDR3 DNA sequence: TGTGCCAGCCTGGGTCCGGGAGGGGGCACTGAAGCTTTCTTT.

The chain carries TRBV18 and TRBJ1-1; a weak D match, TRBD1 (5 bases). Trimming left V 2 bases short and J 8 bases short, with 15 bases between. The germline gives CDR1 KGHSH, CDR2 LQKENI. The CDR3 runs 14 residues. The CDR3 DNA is TGTGCCAGCTCACCAGACCCGCGGGGCGACGAAGCTTTCTTT. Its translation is CASSPDPRGDEAFF.

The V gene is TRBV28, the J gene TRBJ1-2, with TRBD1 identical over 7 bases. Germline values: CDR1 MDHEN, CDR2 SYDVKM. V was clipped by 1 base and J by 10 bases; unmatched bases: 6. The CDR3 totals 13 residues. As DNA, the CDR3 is TGTGCCAGCAGTTTATCCCTGGGGACAGCCTACACCTTC. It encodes CASSLSLGTAYTF.

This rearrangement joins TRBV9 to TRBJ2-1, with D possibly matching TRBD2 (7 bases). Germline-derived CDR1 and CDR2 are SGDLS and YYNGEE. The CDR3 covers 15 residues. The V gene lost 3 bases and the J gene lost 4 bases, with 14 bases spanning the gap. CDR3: CASSAGGGGYNEQFF. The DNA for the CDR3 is TGTGCCAGCAGCGCCGGAGGGGGGGGGTACAATGAGCAGTTCTTC.

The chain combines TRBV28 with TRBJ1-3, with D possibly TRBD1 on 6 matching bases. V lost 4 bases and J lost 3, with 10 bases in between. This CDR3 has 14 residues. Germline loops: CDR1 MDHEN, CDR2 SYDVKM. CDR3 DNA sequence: TGTGCCAGCAGTTGGGCAGGGGATGGAAACACCATATATTTT. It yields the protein CASSWAGDGNTIYF.

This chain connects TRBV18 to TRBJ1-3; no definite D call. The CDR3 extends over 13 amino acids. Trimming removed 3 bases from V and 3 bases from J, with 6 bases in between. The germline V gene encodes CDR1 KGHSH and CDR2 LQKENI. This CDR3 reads CASSPGGGNTIYF. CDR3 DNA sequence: TGTGCCAGCTCACCCGGTGGTGGAAACACCATATATTTT.

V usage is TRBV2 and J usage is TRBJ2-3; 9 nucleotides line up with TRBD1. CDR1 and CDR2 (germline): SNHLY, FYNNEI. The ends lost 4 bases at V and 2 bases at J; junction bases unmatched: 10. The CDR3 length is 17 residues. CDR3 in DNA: TGTGCCAGCAGTGGGACGAGGACAGGGGCTAACACAGATACGCAGTATTTT. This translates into CASSGTRTGANTDTQYF.

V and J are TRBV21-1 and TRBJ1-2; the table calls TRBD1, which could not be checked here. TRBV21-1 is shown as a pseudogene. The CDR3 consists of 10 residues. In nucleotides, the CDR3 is TGTGCCAGCAGCAGACAGGGCTACACCTTC. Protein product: CASSRQGYTF.

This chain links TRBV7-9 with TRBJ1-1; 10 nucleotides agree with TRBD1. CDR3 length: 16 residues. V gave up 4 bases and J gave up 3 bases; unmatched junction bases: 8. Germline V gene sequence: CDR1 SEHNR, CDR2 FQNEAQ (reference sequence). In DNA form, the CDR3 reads TGTGCCAGCAGCTCGGGACAGGGGATGCAGCACACTGAAGCTTTCTTT. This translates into CASSSGQGMQHTEAFF.

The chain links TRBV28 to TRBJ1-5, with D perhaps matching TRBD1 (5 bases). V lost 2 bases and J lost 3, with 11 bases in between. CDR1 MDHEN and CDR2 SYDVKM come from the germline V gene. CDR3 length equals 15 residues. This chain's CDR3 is CASSLQGRVNQPQHF. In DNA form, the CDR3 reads TGTGCCAGCAGTTTACAGGGAAGAGTCAATCAGCCCCAGCATTTT.

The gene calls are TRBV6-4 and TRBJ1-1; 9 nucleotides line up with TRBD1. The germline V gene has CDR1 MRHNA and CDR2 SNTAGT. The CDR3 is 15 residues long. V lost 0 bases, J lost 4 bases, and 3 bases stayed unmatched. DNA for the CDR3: TGTGCCAGCAGTGACTCGGACAGGGGAGCCACTGAAGCTTTCTTT. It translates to CASSDSDRGATEAFF.

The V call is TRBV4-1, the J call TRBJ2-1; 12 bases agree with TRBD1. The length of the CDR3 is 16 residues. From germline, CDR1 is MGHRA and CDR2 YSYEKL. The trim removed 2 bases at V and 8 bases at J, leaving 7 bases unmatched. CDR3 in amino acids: CASSQRMGQGAHEQFF. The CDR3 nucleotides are TGCGCCAGCAGCCAACGAATGGGACAGGGGGCGCATGAGCAGTTCTTC.

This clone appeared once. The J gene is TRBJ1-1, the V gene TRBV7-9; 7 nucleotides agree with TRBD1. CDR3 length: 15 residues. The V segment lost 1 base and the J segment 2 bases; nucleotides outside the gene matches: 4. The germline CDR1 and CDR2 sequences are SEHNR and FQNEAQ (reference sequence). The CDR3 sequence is CASSLGGQPNTEAFF. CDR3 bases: TGTGCCAGCAGCTTAGGGGGACAGCCTAACACTGAAGCTTTCTTT.

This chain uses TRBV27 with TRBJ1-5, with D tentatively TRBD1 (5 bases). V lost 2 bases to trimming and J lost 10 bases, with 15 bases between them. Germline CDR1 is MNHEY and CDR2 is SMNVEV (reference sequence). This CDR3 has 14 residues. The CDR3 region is CASSLGGGVGPQHF. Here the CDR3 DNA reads TGTGCCAGCAGTTTAGGCGGGGGGGTCGGCCCCCAGCATTTT.

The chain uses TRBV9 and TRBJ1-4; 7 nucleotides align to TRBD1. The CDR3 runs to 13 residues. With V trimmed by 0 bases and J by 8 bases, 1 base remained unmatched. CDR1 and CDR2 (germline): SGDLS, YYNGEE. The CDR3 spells CASSVGDREKLFF. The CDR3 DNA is TGTGCCAGCAGCGTAGGGGACAGAGAAAAACTGTTTTTT.

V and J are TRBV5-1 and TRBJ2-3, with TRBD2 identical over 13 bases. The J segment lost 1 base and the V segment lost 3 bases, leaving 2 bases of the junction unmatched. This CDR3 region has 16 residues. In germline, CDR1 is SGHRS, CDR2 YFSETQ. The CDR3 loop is CASSSGLAGGTDTQYF. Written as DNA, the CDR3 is TGCGCCAGCAGCTCCGGACTAGCGGGGGGCACAGATACGCAGTATTTT.

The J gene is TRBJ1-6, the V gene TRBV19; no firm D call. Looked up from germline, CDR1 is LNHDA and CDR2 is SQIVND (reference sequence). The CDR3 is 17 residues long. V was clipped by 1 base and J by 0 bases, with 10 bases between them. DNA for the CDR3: TGTGCCAGTAGTATAGTTCCGGGGATCTCCTATAATTCACCCCTCCACTTT. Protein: CASSIVPGISYNSPLHF.

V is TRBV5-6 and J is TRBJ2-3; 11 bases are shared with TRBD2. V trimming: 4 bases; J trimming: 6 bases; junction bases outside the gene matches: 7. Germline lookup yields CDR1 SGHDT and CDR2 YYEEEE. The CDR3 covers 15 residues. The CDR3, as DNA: TGTGCCAGCAGCCCAAGGACTAGCGGGTGGGATACGCAGTATTTT. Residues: CASSPRTSGWDTQYF.

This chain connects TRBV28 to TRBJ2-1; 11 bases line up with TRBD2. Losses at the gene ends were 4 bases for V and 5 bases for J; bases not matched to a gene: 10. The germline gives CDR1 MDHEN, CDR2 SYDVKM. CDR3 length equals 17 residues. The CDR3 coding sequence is TGTGCCAGCAGTTCACCTATAGCGGGAGGGCCCCACAATGAGCAGTTCTTC. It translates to CASSSPIAGGPHNEQFF.

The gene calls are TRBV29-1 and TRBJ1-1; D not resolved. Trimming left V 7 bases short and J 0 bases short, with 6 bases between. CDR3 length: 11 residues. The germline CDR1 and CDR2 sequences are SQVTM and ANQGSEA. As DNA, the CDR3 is TGCAGCGCCTCGGTGAACACTGAAGCTTTCTTT. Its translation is CSASVNTEAFF.

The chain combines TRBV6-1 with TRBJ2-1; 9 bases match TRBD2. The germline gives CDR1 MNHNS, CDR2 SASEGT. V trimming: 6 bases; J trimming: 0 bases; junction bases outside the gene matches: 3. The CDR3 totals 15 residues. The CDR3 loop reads CASSVSGSSYNEQFF. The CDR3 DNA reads TGTGCCAGCAGCGTTAGCGGGAGCTCCTACAATGAGCAGTTCTTC.

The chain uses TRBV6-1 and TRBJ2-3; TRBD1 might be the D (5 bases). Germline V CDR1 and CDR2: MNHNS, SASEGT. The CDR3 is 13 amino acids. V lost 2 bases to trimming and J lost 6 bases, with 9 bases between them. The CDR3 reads CASSEQGPDTQYF. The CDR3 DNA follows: TGTGCCAGCAGTGAACAGGGCCCGGATACGCAGTATTTT.

Here the CDR3 DNA reads TGTGCCAGCAGGCGTCAGAGGGAGCAGTACTTC. As protein: CASRRQREQYF. The V and J genes are TRBV6-1 and TRBJ2-7; D is unresolved. The germline V and J ends were trimmed by 6 bases and 7 bases, with 10 bases remaining between them. Germline V gene data show CDR1 as MNHNS and CDR2 as SASEGT. CDR3 length: 11 residues.

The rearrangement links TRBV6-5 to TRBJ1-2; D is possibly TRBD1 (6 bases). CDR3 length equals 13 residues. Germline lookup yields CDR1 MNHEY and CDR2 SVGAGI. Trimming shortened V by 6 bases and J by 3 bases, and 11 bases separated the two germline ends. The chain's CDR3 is CASSQGGDYGYTF. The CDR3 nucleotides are TGTGCCAGCAGCCAAGGGGGGGACTATGGCTACACCTTC.

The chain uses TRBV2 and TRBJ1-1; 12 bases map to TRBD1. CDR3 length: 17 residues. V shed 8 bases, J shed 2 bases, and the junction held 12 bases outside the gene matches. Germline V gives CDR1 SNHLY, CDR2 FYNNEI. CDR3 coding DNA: TGTGCCAGCTGGGCAGGGACAGGGGGCGCGATTAACACTGAAGCTTTCTTT. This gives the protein CASWAGTGGAINTEAFF.

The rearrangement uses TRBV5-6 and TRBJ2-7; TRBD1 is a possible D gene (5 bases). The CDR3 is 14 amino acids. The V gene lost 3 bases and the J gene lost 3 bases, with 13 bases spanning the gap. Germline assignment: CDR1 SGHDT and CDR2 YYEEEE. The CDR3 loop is CASSWWTSIYEQYF. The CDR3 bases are TGTGCCAGCAGCTGGTGGACAAGTATCTACGAGCAGTACTTC.

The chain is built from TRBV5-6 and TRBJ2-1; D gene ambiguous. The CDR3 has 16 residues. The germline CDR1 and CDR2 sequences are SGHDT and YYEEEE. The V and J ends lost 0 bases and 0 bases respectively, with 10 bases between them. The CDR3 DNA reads TGTGCCAGCAGCTTGGCCCCCTTGAGCTCCTACAATGAGCAGTTCTTC. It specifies CASSLAPLSSYNEQFF.